The 25 T cell receptor beta chains below all came from one sample that was sequenced in a study of response to subunit inactivated influenza vaccine. TCRdb independently ran MiXCR on the RT-PCR reads; one entry per CDR3 protein. The repertoire holds around 490,000 distinct CDR3 sequences, with 7.6% as singletons. Sequencing used PBMCs from blood, obtained less than 25 months after vaccination. The receptors were sampled from a man aged 50 to 75 who received an inactivated influenza vaccine.

At least ten counts were recorded for this clonotype. The V call is TRBV7-3, the J call TRBJ2-4; D gene unclear. Germline CDR1 and CDR2: SGHTA and FQGTGA. The CDR3 has 15 amino acids. Trimming removed 5 bases at V and 0 bases at J, with 11 bases between. The CDR3 DNA reads TGTGCCAGCAGCCCCCGGACCTTAGCCAAAAACATTCAGTACTTC. Translating it yields CASSPRTLAKNIQYF.

This clonotype was detected only a few times. The gene calls are TRBV14 and TRBJ2-1; 9 positions match TRBD2. The CDR3 is 15 residues long. CDR1 SGHDN and CDR2 FVKESK come from the germline V gene. V shed 4 bases and J 4 bases; nucleotides not matched to a gene: 5. Written as DNA, the CDR3 is TGTGCCAGCAGCCCCTGGACTAGCGTATACAATGAGCAGTTCTTC. Translation: CASSPWTSVYNEQFF. Filled out from reference TRBV14 and TRBJ2-1, the complete variable domain reads EAGVTQFPSHSVIEKGQTVTLRCDPISGHDNLYWYRRVMGKEIKFLLHFVKESKQDESGMPNNRFLAERTGGTYSTLKVQPAELEDSGVYFCASSPWTSVYNEQFFGPGTRLTVL.

The chain joins TRBV30 to TRBJ1-6; unclear D gene. The length of the CDR3 is 14 residues. V lost 0 bases to trimming and J lost 7 bases, with 10 bases between them. CDR1 is GTSNPN, CDR2 SVGIG, per germline (reference sequence). CDR3 region: CAWSVGAGNSPLHF. In nucleotides, the CDR3 is TGTGCCTGGAGTGTAGGTGCGGGAAATTCACCCCTCCACTTT.

Ten or more counts support this clonotype. The rearrangement uses TRBV5-6 and TRBJ1-2; possibly TRBD1 for D (6 bases). Trimming left V 5 bases short and J 0 bases short, with 14 bases between. The CDR3 contains 15 residues. The V gene's germline CDR1 is SGHDT and CDR2 YYEEEE. The CDR3 spells CASRMDSGSNYGYTF. In nucleotides, the CDR3 is TGTGCCAGCAGAATGGACAGCGGGTCTAACTATGGCTACACCTTC.

The chain joins TRBV7-2 to TRBJ2-2, with D hard to call. Germline-derived CDR1 and CDR2 are SGHTA and FQGNSA. V lost 1 base, J lost 7 bases, and 10 bases lay in between. The CDR3 sequence is 14 residues long. The CDR3 DNA is TGTGCCAGCAGCTTAGGAGGAAGGATCGGGGAGCTGTTTTTT. It codes for CASSLGGRIGELFF.

At least ten counts were recorded for this clonotype. This rearrangement joins TRBV7-8 to TRBJ2-3; 8 nucleotides agree with TRBD2. The ends lost 3 bases at V and 3 bases at J; junction bases unmatched: 11. CDR3 length equals 17 residues. The germline V gene encodes CDR1 SGHVS and CDR2 FQNEAQ. The CDR3, as DNA: TGTGCCAGCAGCTTCCCTCGGGAGGGCCCGGTGACAGATACGCAGTATTTT. Residues: CASSFPREGPVTDTQYF. Together with reference TRBV7-8 and TRBJ2-3, the CDR3 gives the full variable domain: GAGVSQSPRYKVAKRGQDVALRCDPISGHVSLFWYQQALGQGPEFLTYFQNEAQLDKSGLPSDRFFAERPEGSVSTLKIQRTQQEDSAVYLCASSFPREGPVTDTQYFGPGTRLTVL.

This clonotype was detected only a few times. This chain connects TRBV4-2 to TRBJ2-1; D is perhaps TRBD2 (7 bases). Per germline, CDR1 LGHNA and CDR2 YNFKEQ. The CDR3 length is 16 residues. Trimming removed 4 bases at V and 0 bases at J, with 13 bases between. The CDR3 reads CASSLQGGASYNEQFF. Here the CDR3 DNA reads TGTGCCAGCAGCCTACAAGGGGGGGCCTCCTACAATGAGCAGTTCTTC.

This clonotype was detected only a few times. The gene calls are TRBV20-1 and TRBJ1-5; 7 nucleotides align to TRBD1. Germline V gene sequence: CDR1 DFQATT, CDR2 SNEGSKA (reference sequence). With 0 bases clipped from V and 4 bases from J, the junction kept 9 bases outside the gene matches. CDR3 length: 16 residues. The CDR3 region has the DNA TGCAGTGCTAGAGATTTAGGGGGCCAATGGAATCAGCCCCAGCATTTT. The encoded protein is CSARDLGGQWNQPQHF.

This clonotype was observed a few times. The chain uses TRBV28 and TRBJ1-5; D not certain. CDR3 length equals 17 residues. Trimming pared 1 base from V and 5 bases from J, leaving 18 bases between. Germline V lookup: CDR1 MDHEN, CDR2 SYDVKM. CDR3 loop: CASSLFLTPGVDQPQHF. In nucleotides, the CDR3 is TGTGCCAGCAGTTTATTTCTAACGCCCGGGGTGGATCAGCCCCAGCATTTT. The variable domain in full, completed from reference TRBV28 and TRBJ1-5, reads DVKVTQSSRYLVKRTGEKVFLECVQDMDHENMFWYRQDPGLGLRLIYFSYDVKMKEKGDIPEGYSVSREKKERFSLILESASTNQTSMYLCASSLFLTPGVDQPQHFGDGTRLSIL.

In its sample, this clonotype was seen many times. This chain connects TRBV3-1 to TRBJ2-1, with a possible D match to TRBD2 (6 bases). CDR3 length: 13 amino acids. The V gene lost 0 bases and the J gene lost 9 bases, with 9 bases spanning the gap. Looked up from germline, CDR1 is LGHDT and CDR2 is YNNKEL (reference sequence). The CDR3 sequence: CASSQDGGSEQFF. In DNA, the CDR3 is TGTGCCAGCAGCCAAGATGGGGGGAGTGAGCAGTTCTTC.

This clonotype was recorded a few times. This chain joins TRBV20-1 and TRBJ1-6; D is unresolved. The V gene's germline CDR1 is DFQATT and CDR2 SNEGSKA (reference sequence). This CDR3 has 15 amino acids. Trimming shortened V by 2 bases and J by 0 bases, and 8 bases separated the two germline ends. CDR3 coding DNA: TGCAGTGCTAGATCGGTGAGCTCCTATAATTCACCCCTCCACTTT. Residues: CSARSVSSYNSPLHF.

Concerning this clonotype: Since the CDR3 does not end with the conserved phenylalanine or tryptophan, this likely comes from a read error. Because the CDR3's place on the DNA is in doubt, the DNA is left out and the CDR3 is given as listed by TCRdb. This chain uses TRBV10-2 with TRBJ2-7; TRBD2, as called in the table, went unchecked against the DNA. Per the germline V gene, CDR1 is WSHSY and CDR2 is SAAADI. The CDR3 is made up of 12 amino acids, end residues included. This CDR3 reads CASSEKLGGLYI.

The chain combines TRBV20-1 with TRBJ2-1; 14 nucleotides line up with TRBD2. This CDR3 contains 18 residues. The junction had 12 bases not matched to a gene; V was cut back by 6 bases and J by 2 bases. Germline loops: CDR1 DFQATT, CDR2 SNEGSKA (reference sequence). The CDR3 region has the DNA TGCAGTGCCGATACGGGACTAGCGGGAGCGGGGGCCTACAATGAGCAGTTCTTC. Its translation: CSADTGLAGAGAYNEQFF.

This clonotype was observed at least ten times. The gene calls are TRBV15 and TRBJ1-5; D may be TRBD1 (5 bases). The CDR3 has 17 amino acids. Trimming shortened V by 4 bases and J by 1 base, and 17 bases separated the two germline ends. The germline V gene encodes CDR1 LNHNV and CDR2 YYDKDF (reference sequence). The chain's CDR3 is CATSKDQGTVSNQPQHF. The CDR3 DNA reads as TGTGCCACCAGCAAAGATCAGGGTACAGTGAGCAATCAGCCCCAGCATTTT.

This clonotype was detected many times. The gene calls are TRBV10-3 and TRBJ2-3; 10 bases line up with TRBD1. This CDR3 is 14 amino acids long. Looked up from germline, CDR1 is ENHRY and CDR2 is SYGVKD. V lost 11 bases and J lost 3; bases outside the gene matches: 8. The CDR3 is CASRGDRGTDTQYF. For the CDR3, the DNA is TGTGCCTCCAGGGGGGACAGGGGAACAGATACGCAGTATTTT.

This clonotype was observed a few times. The chain links TRBV5-1 to TRBJ2-3; maybe TRBD2 (6 bases). From germline, CDR1 is SGHRS and CDR2 YFSETQ. Deletions cut 3 bases from V and 1 base from J, with 9 bases between. This CDR3 is built from 14 residues. For the CDR3, the DNA is TGCGCCAGCAGCTGGGTAGCGGGCACAGATACGCAGTATTTT. As protein: CASSWVAGTDTQYF.

This clonotype was detected many times. This chain connects TRBV4-2 to TRBJ2-5, with unresolved D. The V and J ends lost 4 bases and 0 bases respectively, with 6 bases between them. Germline V gene sequence: CDR1 LGHNA, CDR2 YNFKEQ. This CDR3 has 13 amino acids. Here the CDR3 DNA reads TGTGCCAGCAGCCCCCGGGACCAAGAGACCCAGTACTTC. This translates into CASSPRDQETQYF.

This clonotype has at least ten counts. J is TRBJ2-1 and V is TRBV5-1; 9 bases are a match to TRBD1. Germline V gene sequence: CDR1 SGHRS, CDR2 YFSETQ. The CDR3 is 12 amino acids. V lost 7 bases to trimming and J lost 4 bases; unmatched junction nucleotides: 0. CDR3 region: CASGTGYNEQFF. CDR3 DNA: TGCGCCAGCGGGACAGGGTACAATGAGCAGTTCTTC.

This clonotype was found many times. CDR3 in DNA: TGTGCCAGCAGGCAACGTGGCGGGGACACCGGGGAGCTGTTTTTT. Translation: CASRQRGGDTGELFF. The chain is built from TRBV6-1 and TRBJ2-2, with D perhaps TRBD2 (6 bases). The CDR3 has 15 amino acids. Germline CDR1 reads MNHNS; CDR2 reads SASEGT. V lost 6 bases and J lost 3, with 14 bases in between.

V and J are TRBV28 and TRBJ1-2; D remains ambiguous. CDR1 is MDHEN and CDR2 is SYDVKM in the germline V gene. V lost 3 bases, J lost 8 bases, and 10 bases lay in between. This CDR3 comprises 12 residues. The DNA for the CDR3 is TGTGCCAGCAGTTTCCTGGAGAGGGGCTACACCTTC. This sequence encodes CASSFLERGYTF.

The rearrangement links TRBV10-3 to TRBJ2-1; 7 positions match TRBD2. The germline V gene has CDR1 ENHRY and CDR2 SYGVKD. The CDR3 extends over 13 amino acids. Trimming removed 5 bases from V and 12 bases from J; junction bases left unmatched: 10. CDR3 residues: CAISKFLTSWQFF. CDR3 sequence (DNA): TGTGCCATCAGTAAATTTTTGACTAGCTGGCAGTTCTTC.

J is TRBJ2-2 and V is TRBV6-5; D is ambiguous. Trimming removed 2 bases at V and 4 bases at J, with 14 bases between. From germline, CDR1 is MNHEY and CDR2 SVGAGI. This CDR3 has 16 amino acids. The CDR3 DNA follows: TGTGCCAGCAGTTACCAGCACGGGCCTACCACCGGGGAGCTGTTTTTT. Its translation is CASSYQHGPTTGELFF.

This clonotype was picked up many times. J is TRBJ1-2 and V is TRBV7-8; D is unclear. This CDR3 spans 15 amino acids. V was trimmed by 6 bases and J by 4 bases, leaving 18 bases between them. Germline V gene sequence: CDR1 SGHVS, CDR2 FQNEAQ. CDR3 nucleotides: TGTGCCAGCAGTCCCAGGCGAGTTTTGAGCTATGGCTACACCTTC. Residues: CASSPRRVLSYGYTF.

The chain carries TRBV29-1 and TRBJ2-5; D is ambiguous. The CDR3 loop spans 12 amino acids. CDR1 is SQVTM and CDR2 is ANQGSEA in the germline V gene. The ends were cut back, 7 bases at V and 2 bases at J, with 11 bases in the middle. CDR3 sequence (DNA): TGCAGCGCGGCAGCAGCACAAGAGACCCAGTACTTC. Translating gives CSAAAAQETQYF.

The chain links TRBV10-1 to TRBJ2-3; D possibly corresponds to TRBD1 (5 bases). The CDR3 sequence is 14 residues long. From germline, CDR1 is WNHNN and CDR2 SYGVQD (reference sequence). V lost 4 bases, J lost 1 base, and 9 bases lay in between. In nucleotides, the CDR3 is TGCGCCAGCAGTGCTGGGGCGGGCACAGATACGCAGTATTTT. Its translation: CASSAGAGTDTQYF.